This TCR beta chain was identified in a study of cytomegalovirus exposure and HLA in healthy donors. Overall study results and limits: Sequencing likely produced, as an artifact, a cluster of highly shared sequence variants. In vitro, a few CMV-associated chains proved specific for CMV antigens. Highest at DRB1 and lowest at HLA-C, TCR association rates differed among HLA loci in a later analysis.

This clone came up a few times. The target antigen is unknown. The study ran its PCR with 60 Vbeta and 13 Jbeta primers. This table comes from immunoSEQ multiplex PCR, and its TCRdb copy is limited to in-frame clones, with some not included. Here the sample spans 150,000 to 200,000 clones, approximately 80% being singletons. The CDR3 loop spans 15 amino acids. Germline V gene lookup returns CDR1 SGHNT and CDR2 YYREEE (reference sequence). V lost 7 bases and J lost 5; bases outside the gene matches: 7. The sequenced sample was PBMCs. The origin of this receptor is a man younger than 35 in good health and CMV-seropositive. This chain joins TRBV5-4 and TRBJ2-2; 11 nucleotides match TRBD1. The CDR3 DNA sequence: TGTGCCAGCCAATGGACAGGGGGCAGAACCGGGGAGCTGTTTTTT. Translation: CASQWTGGRTGELFF.